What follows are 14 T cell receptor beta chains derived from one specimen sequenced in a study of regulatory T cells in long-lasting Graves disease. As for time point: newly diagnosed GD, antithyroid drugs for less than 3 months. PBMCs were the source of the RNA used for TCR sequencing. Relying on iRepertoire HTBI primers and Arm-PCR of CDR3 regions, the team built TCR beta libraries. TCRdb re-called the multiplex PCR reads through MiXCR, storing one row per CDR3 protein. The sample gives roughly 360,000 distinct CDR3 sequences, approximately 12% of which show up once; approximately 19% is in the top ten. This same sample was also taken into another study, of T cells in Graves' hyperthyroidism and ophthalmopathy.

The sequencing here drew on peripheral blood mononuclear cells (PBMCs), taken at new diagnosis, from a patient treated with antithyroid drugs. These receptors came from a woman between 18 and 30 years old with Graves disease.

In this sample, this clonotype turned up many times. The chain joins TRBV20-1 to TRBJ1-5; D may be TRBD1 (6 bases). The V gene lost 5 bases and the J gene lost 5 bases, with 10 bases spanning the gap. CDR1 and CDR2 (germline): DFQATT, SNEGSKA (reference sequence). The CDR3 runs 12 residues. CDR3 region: CSAEGGDQPQHF. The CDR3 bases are TGCAGTGCTGAGGGGGGAGATCAGCCCCAGCATTTT.

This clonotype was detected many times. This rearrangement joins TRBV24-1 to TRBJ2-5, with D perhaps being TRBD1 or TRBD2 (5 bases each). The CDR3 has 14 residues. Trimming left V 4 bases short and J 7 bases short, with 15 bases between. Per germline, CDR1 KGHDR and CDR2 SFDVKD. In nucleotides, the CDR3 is TGTGCCACCAGTGACCCTCGGGACGGGTCGACCCAGTACTTC. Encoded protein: CATSDPRDGSTQYF.

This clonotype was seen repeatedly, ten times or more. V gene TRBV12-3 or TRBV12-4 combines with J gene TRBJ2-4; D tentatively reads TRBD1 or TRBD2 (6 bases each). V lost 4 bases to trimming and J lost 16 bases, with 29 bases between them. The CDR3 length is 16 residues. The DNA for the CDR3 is TGTGCCAGCAGTTCCTACAGGGACTCGGGGGTAAACGAGCCTTACTTC. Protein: CASSSYRDSGVNEPYF.

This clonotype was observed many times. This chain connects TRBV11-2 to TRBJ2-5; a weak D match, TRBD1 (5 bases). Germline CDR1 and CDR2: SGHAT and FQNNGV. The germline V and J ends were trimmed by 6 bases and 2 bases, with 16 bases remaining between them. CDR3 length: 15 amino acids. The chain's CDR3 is CASRRDQGFQETQYF. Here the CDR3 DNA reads TGTGCCAGCAGGAGAGACCAGGGCTTTCAAGAGACCCAGTACTTC.

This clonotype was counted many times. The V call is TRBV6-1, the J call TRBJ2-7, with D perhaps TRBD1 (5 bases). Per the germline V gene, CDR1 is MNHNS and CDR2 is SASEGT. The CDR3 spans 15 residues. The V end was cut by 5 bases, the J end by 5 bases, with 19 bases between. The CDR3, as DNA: TGTGCCAGCAGTAAAGGGGCGAGCTATTCCAACGAGCAGTACTTC. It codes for CASSKGASYSNEQYF.

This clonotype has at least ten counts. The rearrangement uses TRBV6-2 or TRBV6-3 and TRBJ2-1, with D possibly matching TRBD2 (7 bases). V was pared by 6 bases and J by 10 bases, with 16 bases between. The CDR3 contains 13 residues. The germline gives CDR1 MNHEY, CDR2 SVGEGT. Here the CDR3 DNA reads TGTGCCAGCAGCTCCGGGGGGCCGTTAGAGCAGTTCTTC. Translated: CASSSGGPLEQFF.

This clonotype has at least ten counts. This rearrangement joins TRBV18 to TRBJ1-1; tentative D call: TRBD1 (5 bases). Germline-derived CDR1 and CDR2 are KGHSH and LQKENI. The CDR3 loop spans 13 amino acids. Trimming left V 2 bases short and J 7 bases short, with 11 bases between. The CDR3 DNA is TGTGCCAGCTCACCAAGACAACAGGATGAAGCTTTCTTT. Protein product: CASSPRQQDEAFF.

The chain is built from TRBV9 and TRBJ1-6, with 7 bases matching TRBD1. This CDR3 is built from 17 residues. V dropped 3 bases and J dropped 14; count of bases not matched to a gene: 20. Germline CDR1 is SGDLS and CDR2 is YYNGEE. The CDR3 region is CASSGSPGQFYNSALHF. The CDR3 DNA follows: TGTGCCAGCAGCGGGAGTCCGGGACAGTTTTATAATTCGGCCCTCCACTTT.

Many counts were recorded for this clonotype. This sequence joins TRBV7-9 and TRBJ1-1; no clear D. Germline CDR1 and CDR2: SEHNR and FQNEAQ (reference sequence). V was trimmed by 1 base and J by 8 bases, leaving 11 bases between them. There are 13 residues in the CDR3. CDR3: CASSLDAGPEAFF. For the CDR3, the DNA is TGTGCCAGCAGCTTAGATGCAGGACCCGAAGCTTTCTTT. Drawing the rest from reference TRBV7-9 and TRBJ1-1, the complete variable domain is DTGVSQNPRHKITKRGQNVTFRCDPISEHNRLYWYRQTLGQGPEFLTYFQNEAQLEKSRLLSDRFSAERPKGSFSTLEIQRTEQGDSAMYLCASSLDAGPEAFFGQGTRLTVV.

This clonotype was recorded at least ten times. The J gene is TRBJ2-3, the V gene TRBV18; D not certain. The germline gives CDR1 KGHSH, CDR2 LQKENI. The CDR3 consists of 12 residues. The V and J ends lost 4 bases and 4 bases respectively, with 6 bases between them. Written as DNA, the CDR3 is TGTGCCAGCTCACTTCCCGCAGATACGCAGTATTTT. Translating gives CASSLPADTQYF.

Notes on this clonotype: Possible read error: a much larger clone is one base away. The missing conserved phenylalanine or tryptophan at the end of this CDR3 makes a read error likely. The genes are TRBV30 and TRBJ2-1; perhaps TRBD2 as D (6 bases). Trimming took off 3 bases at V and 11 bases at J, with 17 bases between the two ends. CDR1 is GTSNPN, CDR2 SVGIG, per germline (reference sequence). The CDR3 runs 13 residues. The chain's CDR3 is CAWRAGPTGKQFL. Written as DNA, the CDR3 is TGTGCCTGGAGGGCGGGACCTACAGGCAAGCAGTTCCTC.

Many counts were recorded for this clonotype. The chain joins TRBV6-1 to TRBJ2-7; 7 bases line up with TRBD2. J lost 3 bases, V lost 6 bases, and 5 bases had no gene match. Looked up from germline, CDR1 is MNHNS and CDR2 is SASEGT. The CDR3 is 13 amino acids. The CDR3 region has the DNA TGTGCCAGCAGGGCCCGGGACTACTACGAGCAGTACTTC. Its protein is CASRARDYYEQYF.

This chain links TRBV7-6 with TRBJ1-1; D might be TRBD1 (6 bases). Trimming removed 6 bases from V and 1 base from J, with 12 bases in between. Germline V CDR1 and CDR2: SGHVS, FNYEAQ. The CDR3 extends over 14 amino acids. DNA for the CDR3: TGTGCCAGCAGGCCGGGACACTCGAACACTGAAGCTTTCTTT. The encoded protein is CASRPGHSNTEAFF.

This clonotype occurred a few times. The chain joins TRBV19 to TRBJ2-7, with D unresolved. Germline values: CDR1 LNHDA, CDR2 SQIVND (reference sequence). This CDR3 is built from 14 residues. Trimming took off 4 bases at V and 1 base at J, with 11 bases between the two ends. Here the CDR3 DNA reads TGTGCCAGTAGTAAAAGCGCGGCGTCCTACGAGCAGTACTTC. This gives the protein CASSKSAASYEQYF.